The 28 T cell receptor beta chains presented below share a single source sample, sequenced in a study of T-cell memory formation after mild COVID-19. TCRdb fed the 5' RACE reads into MiXCR, producing one record per CDR3 protein. The table shows about 200,000 distinct CDR3 sequences, with approximately 16% occurring only once. Sequenced sample: PBMCs or a T cell subset sorted from them (not recorded which). All receptors come from an adult woman who had mild COVID-19 (a few samples of this study predate the infection). Cell type and time point are not known.

The chain combines TRBV4-3 with TRBJ1-6; 7 nucleotides align to TRBD1. This CDR3 spans 17 amino acids. CDR1 and CDR2 from the germline V gene are LGHNA and YSLEER. Trimming cost V 1 base and J 6 bases; bases outside gene matches: 9. CDR3 residues: CASSQVSGGRRNSPLHF. CDR3 DNA sequence: TGCGCCAGCAGCCAAGTTTCAGGGGGAAGGCGTAATTCACCCCTCCACTTT.

The chain joins TRBV18 to TRBJ1-1; no clear D. Deletions cut 3 bases from V and 7 bases from J, with 9 bases between. Germline values: CDR1 KGHSH, CDR2 LQKENI. The CDR3 consists of 12 residues. CDR3 DNA: TGTGCCAGCTCACCCGATGTGTATGAAGCTTTCTTT. It is translated as CASSPDVYEAFF.

A few counts support this clonotype. The CDR3 region has the DNA TGTGCCAGCACCTGGTTAGGGGAGCGTTCACCCCTCCACTTT. As protein: CASTWLGERSPLHF. The V and J genes are TRBV7-2 and TRBJ1-6; tentative D call: TRBD1 (5 bases). The germline CDR1 and CDR2 sequences are SGHTA and FQGNSA. V was cut by 7 bases and J by 9 bases, with 16 bases left in between. The CDR3 sequence is 14 residues long.

The chain has TRBV4-3 and TRBJ2-3; TRBD1 matches 7 bases. The CDR3 is 15 amino acids. Germline V lookup: CDR1 LGHNA, CDR2 YSLEER. Trimming at V came to 0 bases and at J to 1 base, leaving 1 base not matched to a gene. CDR3 loop: CASSQDQGGTDTQYF. DNA for the CDR3: TGCGCCAGCAGCCAAGACCAGGGGGGCACAGATACGCAGTATTTT.

This clonotype was seen only a few times. This could be a read error, since a much larger clone is one nucleotide away. V usage is TRBV7-9 and J usage is TRBJ1-1; no clear D. The CDR3 is 11 residues long. Germline-derived CDR1 and CDR2 are SEHNR and FQNEAQ (reference sequence). V was cut by 2 bases and J by 6 bases, with 4 bases left in between. The CDR3 protein is CASSLIAEAFF. DNA of the CDR3: TGTGCCAGCAGCTTAATCGCTGAAGCTTTCTTT. The entire variable domain, with the rest obtained from reference TRBV7-9 and TRBJ1-1, is as follows: DTGVSQNPRHKITKRGQNVTFRCDPISEHNRLYWYRQTLGQGPEFLTYFQNEAQLEKSRLLSDRFSAERPKGSFSTLEIQRTEQGDSAMYLCASSLIAEAFFGQGTRLTVV.

This clonotype was observed a few times. The chain has TRBV7-2 and TRBJ1-1; D is ambiguous. The germline gives CDR1 SGHTA, CDR2 FQGNSA. This CDR3 has 13 amino acids. Trimming took 0 bases from V and 7 from J, leaving 9 bases between them. The CDR3 spells CASSLAPMVEAFF. The CDR3 nucleotides are TGTGCCAGCAGCTTAGCGCCCATGGTTGAAGCTTTCTTT.

A few counts support this clonotype. This chain joins TRBV5-1 and TRBJ2-3, with TRBD2 matching over 7 bases. Losses at the gene ends were 0 bases for V and 2 bases for J; bases not matched to a gene: 6. The CDR3 extends over 16 amino acids. The germline gives CDR1 SGHRS, CDR2 YFSETQ. CDR3 sequence reads: CASSLAILATTDTQYF. In nucleotides, the CDR3 is TGCGCCAGCAGCTTGGCTATACTAGCGACCACAGATACGCAGTATTTT.

This clonotype was counted only a few times. The rearrangement joins TRBV5-1 to TRBJ2-5, with no clear D. This CDR3 spans 11 amino acids. From germline, CDR1 is SGHRS and CDR2 YFSETQ. The ends were cut back, 6 bases at V and 9 bases at J, with 12 bases in the middle. The CDR3 region is CASTEPSPQYF. In DNA, the CDR3 is TGCGCCAGCACCGAGCCCAGCCCCCAGTACTTC.

The chain uses TRBV29-1 and TRBJ2-5, with TRBD2 matching over 7 bases. CDR1 and CDR2 from the germline V gene are SQVTM and ANQGSEA. This CDR3 has 13 residues. The CDR3 loop reads CGHTRREGETQYF. CDR3 in DNA: TGCGGGCATACTCGTAGGGAGGGAGAGACCCAGTACTTC.

The gene calls are TRBV20-1 and TRBJ1-5, with TRBD1 as a possible D gene (5 bases). The CDR3 is 15 residues long. Germline CDR1 DFQATT, CDR2 SNEGSKA (reference sequence). V gave up 5 bases and J gave up 1 base, with 15 bases separating them. CDR3 in amino acids: CSAQKRRGSNQPQHF. The CDR3 DNA reads TGCAGTGCTCAAAAAAGGAGGGGAAGCAATCAGCCCCAGCATTTT.

This clonotype has only a few counts. The chain recombines TRBV28 with TRBJ2-7; 7 bases are shared with TRBD2. There are 15 residues in the CDR3. The germline V gene encodes CDR1 MDHEN and CDR2 SYDVKM. Trimming removed 2 bases from V and 2 bases from J; junction bases left unmatched: 6. The chain's CDR3 is CASSLGGSRPYEQYF. The CDR3 nucleotides read TGTGCCAGCAGTTTAGGCGGGAGCCGCCCCTACGAGCAGTACTTC.

This clonotype was detected only a few times. The chain joins TRBV7-2 to TRBJ2-3; D ambiguous. CDR3 length equals 13 residues. V dropped 3 bases and J dropped 0 bases, with 4 bases sitting between them. Germline CDR1 is SGHTA and CDR2 is FQGNSA. This CDR3 reads CASSFPSTDTQYF. In DNA form, the CDR3 reads TGTGCCAGCAGCTTTCCCAGCACAGATACGCAGTATTTT.

The V call is TRBV3-1, the J call TRBJ2-7; D uncertain. CDR3 length: 13 residues. With 4 bases removed from V and 10 bases from J, the gap between germline ends came to 17 bases. Germline V CDR1 and CDR2: LGHDT, YNNKEL (reference sequence). The CDR3, as DNA: TGTGCCAGCAGCCGGAGTGGGCCTGGCGATCAGTACTTC. Its protein is CASSRSGPGDQYF.

A few counts support this clonotype. The V call is TRBV6-2 or TRBV6-3, the J call TRBJ2-3; D is ambiguous. CDR1 and CDR2 (germline): MNHEY, SVGEGT. There are 14 residues in the CDR3. The ends were cut back, 6 bases at V and 6 bases at J, with 16 bases in the middle. This CDR3 reads CASRKDFGRDTQYF. The CDR3 DNA sequence: TGTGCCAGCAGGAAGGATTTCGGCCGCGATACGCAGTATTTT.

V usage is TRBV24-1 and J usage is TRBJ2-5; D is possibly TRBD1 (6 bases). The CDR3 has 13 amino acids. V lost 4 bases to trimming and J lost 2 bases, with 7 bases between them. The germline V gene encodes CDR1 KGHDR and CDR2 SFDVKD. The CDR3 bases are TGTGCCACCAGTGAAGGACAGCAAGAGACCCAGTACTTC. It yields the protein CATSEGQQETQYF.

The rearrangement joins TRBV4-1 to TRBJ2-1; D gene uncertain. The CDR3 is made up of 16 amino acids. The V gene lost 0 bases and the J gene lost 4 bases, with 13 bases spanning the gap. From germline, CDR1 is MGHRA and CDR2 YSYEKL. CDR3: CASSQDLVLGYNEQFF. In DNA, the CDR3 is TGCGCCAGCAGCCAAGATCTAGTCCTAGGTTACAATGAGCAGTTCTTC.

This clonotype turned up a few times. This sequence joins TRBV4-1 and TRBJ1-5, with 8 bases identical to TRBD1. The CDR3 contains 16 residues. Germline V gives CDR1 MGHRA, CDR2 YSYEKL. Trimming removed 4 bases from V and 2 bases from J; junction bases left unmatched: 7. The CDR3 nucleotides are TGCGCCAGCAGCCGAATACAGGGGGATCGCAATCAGCCCCAGCATTTT. This encodes CASSRIQGDRNQPQHF.

V gene TRBV4-2 combines with J gene TRBJ2-7; 10 positions agree with TRBD2. Germline assignment: CDR1 LGHNA and CDR2 YNFKEQ. The CDR3 covers 14 residues. J was trimmed by 2 bases and V by 6 bases; bases with no gene match: 4. The CDR3 coding sequence is TGTGCCAGCAGACCTACTAGCGGGACCTACGAGCAGTACTTC. The encoded protein is CASRPTSGTYEQYF.

The CDR3 DNA reads as TGTGCCAGAGCGGCCGGGGAGCTGTTTTTT. Protein sequence: CARAAGELFF. This chain joins TRBV12-3 or TRBV12-4 and TRBJ2-2; D perhaps matches TRBD2 (5 bases). Trimming removed 9 bases from V and 6 bases from J, with 5 bases in between. This CDR3 region has 10 residues.

The chain is built from TRBV30 and TRBJ1-4; no clear D gene. CDR3 length equals 12 residues. Germline V gives CDR1 GTSNPN, CDR2 SVGIG (reference sequence). V was trimmed by 0 bases and J by 11 bases, leaving 10 bases between them. The CDR3 region is CAWSVPGRKLFF. CDR3 bases: TGTGCCTGGAGTGTACCCGGGAGGAAACTGTTTTTT.

The chain uses TRBV5-5 and TRBJ2-1, with 8 bases identical to TRBD1. The CDR3 is made up of 15 amino acids. Germline V gene lookup returns CDR1 SGHKS and CDR2 YYEKEE (reference sequence). V was pared by 4 bases and J by 8 bases, with 11 bases of the junction left unmatched. The DNA for the CDR3 is TGTGCCAGCAGCCGACAGGGGAGCACAGGGGATGAGCAGTTCTTC. It encodes CASSRQGSTGDEQFF. The whole variable domain, remainder taken from reference TRBV5-5 and TRBJ2-1, is DAGVTQSPTHLIKTRGQQVTLRCSPISGHKSVSWYQQVLGQGPQFIFQYYEKEERGRGNFPDRFSARQFPNYSSELNVNALLLGDSALYLCASSRQGSTGDEQFFGPGTRLTVL.

This clonotype was recorded a few times. The CDR3 nucleotides read TGCAGTGCTAGAATCGGGACAGGGGGCACTGAAGCTTTCTTT. Residues: CSARIGTGGTEAFF. V gene TRBV20-1 combines with J gene TRBJ1-1; 11 bases agree with TRBD1. The ends lost 2 bases at V and 4 bases at J; junction bases unmatched: 3. Germline loops: CDR1 DFQATT, CDR2 SNEGSKA (reference sequence). The CDR3 is 14 amino acids.

This clonotype turned up a few times. This chain joins TRBV6-5 and TRBJ1-1; the match to TRBD1 covers 8 bases. Germline V gene data show CDR1 as MNHEY and CDR2 as SVGAGI. The CDR3 loop spans 16 amino acids. V lost 5 bases and J lost 4; bases outside the gene matches: 12. CDR3 nucleotides: TGTGCCAGCAGTCCCAGAGGACGTACAGGGGGCACTGAAGCTTTCTTT. Protein: CASSPRGRTGGTEAFF.

This chain uses TRBV14 with TRBJ2-3; the D is unclear. V was cut by 0 bases and J by 6 bases, with 4 bases left in between. CDR1 is SGHDN, CDR2 FVKESK, per germline. CDR3 length equals 12 residues. CDR3 sequence: CASSQDWDTQYF. In DNA form, the CDR3 reads TGTGCCAGCAGCCAAGATTGGGATACGCAGTATTTT.

This clonotype was recorded at least ten times. The chain couples TRBV29-1 to TRBJ2-7, with D perhaps matching TRBD1 or TRBD2 (6 bases each). V was clipped by 5 bases and J by 0 bases, with 14 bases between them. CDR1 is SQVTM and CDR2 is ANQGSEA in the germline V gene. The CDR3 has 14 amino acids. CDR3 bases: TGCAGCGTTTCCGGGGGCGGAAGCTCCTACGAGCAGTACTTC. This sequence encodes CSVSGGGSSYEQYF.

This chain connects TRBV9 to TRBJ2-7; 8 bases align to TRBD2. J was trimmed by 3 bases and V by 0 bases; bases with no gene match: 8. CDR1 is SGDLS, CDR2 YYNGEE, per germline. The CDR3 contains 16 residues. This CDR3 is CASSVAPGLGHYEQYF. The CDR3 DNA is TGTGCCAGCAGCGTAGCTCCGGGACTAGGCCACTACGAGCAGTACTTC.

The chain is built from TRBV2 and TRBJ2-1; D may match TRBD1 or TRBD2 (5 bases each). The CDR3 covers 14 residues. With 3 bases removed from V and 3 bases from J, the gap between germline ends came to 9 bases. Germline V gene data show CDR1 as SNHLY and CDR2 as FYNNEI. The CDR3 region is CASSDEGFYNEQFF. The CDR3, as DNA: TGTGCCAGCAGTGATGAGGGGTTCTACAATGAGCAGTTCTTC.

The genes are TRBV6-6 and TRBJ2-1; no firm D call. The CDR3 consists of 12 residues. V lost 10 bases and J 3 bases, leaving 10 bases between the germline ends. Germline V CDR1 and CDR2: MNHNY, SVGAGI (reference sequence). The CDR3 reads CATGSLYNEQFF. Here the CDR3 DNA reads TGTGCCACCGGTTCACTCTACAATGAGCAGTTCTTC.